One sample yielded the 11 T cell receptor beta chains listed below, sequenced in a study of blood T cell repertoires in COVID-19. Using immunoSEQ multiplex PCR, the repertoire was profiled, and TCRdb retains in-frame clones only, with some absent. The repertoire holds 250,000 to 400,000 clones, with roughly 87% as singletons. Sequenced material: peripheral blood. The receptors were gathered from a man in his forties or fifties with active or convalescent COVID-19.

The chain uses TRBV18 and TRBJ1-5; tentatively, D is TRBD1 (5 bases). The germline gives CDR1 KGHSH, CDR2 LQKENI. The CDR3 length is 15 residues. Trimming cost V 0 bases and J 5 bases, with 11 bases left between them. DNA of the CDR3: TGTGCCAGCTCACCACCGGGGGGGAGGGATCAGCCCCAGCATTTT. Translation gives CASSPPGGRDQPQHF.

The chain has TRBV7-9 and TRBJ1-1, with D tentatively TRBD1 (5 bases). The CDR3 contains 17 residues. Germline values: CDR1 SEHNR, CDR2 FQNEAQ (reference sequence). The ends were cut back, 4 bases at V and 0 bases at J, with 18 bases in the middle. The CDR3 sequence: CASSSLRGGHLNTEAFF. DNA for the CDR3: TGTGCCAGCAGCTCCCTTAGGGGTGGACACCTGAACACTGAAGCTTTCTTT.

The V call is TRBV2, the J call TRBJ1-1; D possibly corresponds to TRBD1 (6 bases). The germline V and J ends were trimmed by 3 bases and 2 bases, with 19 bases remaining between them. Germline CDR1 is SNHLY and CDR2 is FYNNEI. The CDR3 has 17 residues. The CDR3 bases are TGTGCCAGCAGTGATGGGGGGGCCGCGGTGTTTAACACTGAAGCTTTCTTT. As protein: CASSDGGAAVFNTEAFF. Full variable domain (remainder filled in from reference TRBV2 and TRBJ1-1): EPEVTQTPSHQVTQMGQEVILRCVPISNHLYFYWYRQILGQKVEFLVSFYNNEISEKSEIFDDQFSVERPDGSNFTLKIRSTKLEDSAMYFCASSDGGAAVFNTEAFFGQGTRLTVV.

This clone came up a few times. The junction departs from germline at one end; a sequencing error may be responsible. The chain uses TRBV30 and TRBJ2-7, with D possibly TRBD2 on 6 matching bases. The CDR3 spans 11 residues. Germline CDR1 is GTSNPN and CDR2 is SVGIG (reference sequence). For the CDR3, the DNA is TGCGGCTGCGGGACGGCCTACGAGCAGTACTTC. It encodes CGCGTAYEQYF. The full variable domain, with the rest looked up from reference TRBV30 and TRBJ2-7, is SQTIHQWPATLVQPVGSPLSLECTVEGTSNPNLYWYRQAAGRGLQLLFYSVGIGQISSEVPQNLSASRPQDRQFILSSKKLLLSDSGFYLCGCGTAYEQYFGPGTRLTVT.

On this clone itself: At one end the junction does not follow the germline gene, possibly because of a read error. CDR3 nucleotide sequence: TGTGCCAGCAGTGAGAATTACTCCGGGACAGCCGACTTC. It specifies CASSENYSGTADF. The J gene is TRBJ2-4, the V gene TRBV2; 7 positions agree with TRBD1. The CDR3 contains 13 residues. Germline CDR1 and CDR2: SNHLY and FYNNEI.

This chain links TRBV6-5 with TRBJ2-3; D is perhaps TRBD2 (6 bases). This CDR3 has 15 residues. From germline, CDR1 is MNHEY and CDR2 SVGAGI. Trimming pared 5 bases from V and 1 base from J, leaving 13 bases between. The CDR3 sequence: CASSPRERGTDTQYF. For the CDR3, the DNA is TGTGCCAGCAGTCCCCGGGAGAGGGGCACAGATACGCAGTATTTT.

CDR3 DNA: TGTGCCAGCAGCTTAGTGGGGGGAGGGCAGTTCTTC. Protein product: CASSLVGGGQFF. This chain connects TRBV11-3 to TRBJ2-1; D is perhaps TRBD2 (6 bases). Deletions cut 1 base from V and 12 bases from J, with 10 bases between. Germline CDR1 SGHNT, CDR2 YENEEA. The CDR3 has 12 amino acids.

In the case of this clone: The sample has other DNA sequences that encode this CDR3 too. This sequence joins TRBV9 and TRBJ1-4, with 7 bases fitting TRBD1. V gave up 5 bases and J gave up 4 bases; unmatched junction bases: 11. CDR1 and CDR2 from the germline V gene are SGDLS and YYNGEE. The CDR3 is made up of 16 amino acids. The CDR3 DNA reads as TGTGCCAGCAGTCCGGGTCCACAGGGGAGTAATGAAAAACTGTTTTTT. This codes for CASSPGPQGSNEKLFF.

This sequence joins TRBV7-2 and TRBJ2-1, with unresolved D. Trimming removed 2 bases at V and 6 bases at J, with 8 bases between. The CDR3 runs 13 residues. CDR1 and CDR2 (germline): SGHTA, FQGNSA. The CDR3 reads CASSLFRLNEQFF. The CDR3 nucleotides read TGTGCCAGCAGCTTATTCAGGCTCAATGAGCAGTTCTTC.

This sequence joins TRBV7-9 and TRBJ2-3; D perhaps matches TRBD2 (5 bases). Germline V lookup: CDR1 SEHNR, CDR2 FQNEAQ (reference sequence). The CDR3 length is 13 residues. V was shortened by 0 bases and J by 6 bases, with 7 bases between the two germline ends. The CDR3 DNA reads as TGTGCCAGCAGCTTAGCGTTAGCGGATACGCAGTATTTT. This translates into CASSLALADTQYF.

The CDR3 sequence is CASSLGGGSESYGYTF. CDR3 bases: TGTGCCAGCAGCTTGGGCGGGGGGAGCGAGAGCTATGGCTACACCTTC. The gene calls are TRBV5-4 and TRBJ1-2; tentative D call: TRBD1 (5 bases). The CDR3 length is 16 residues. V gave up 0 bases and J gave up 4 bases, with 16 bases separating them. CDR1 is SGHNT, CDR2 YYREEE, per germline (reference sequence).